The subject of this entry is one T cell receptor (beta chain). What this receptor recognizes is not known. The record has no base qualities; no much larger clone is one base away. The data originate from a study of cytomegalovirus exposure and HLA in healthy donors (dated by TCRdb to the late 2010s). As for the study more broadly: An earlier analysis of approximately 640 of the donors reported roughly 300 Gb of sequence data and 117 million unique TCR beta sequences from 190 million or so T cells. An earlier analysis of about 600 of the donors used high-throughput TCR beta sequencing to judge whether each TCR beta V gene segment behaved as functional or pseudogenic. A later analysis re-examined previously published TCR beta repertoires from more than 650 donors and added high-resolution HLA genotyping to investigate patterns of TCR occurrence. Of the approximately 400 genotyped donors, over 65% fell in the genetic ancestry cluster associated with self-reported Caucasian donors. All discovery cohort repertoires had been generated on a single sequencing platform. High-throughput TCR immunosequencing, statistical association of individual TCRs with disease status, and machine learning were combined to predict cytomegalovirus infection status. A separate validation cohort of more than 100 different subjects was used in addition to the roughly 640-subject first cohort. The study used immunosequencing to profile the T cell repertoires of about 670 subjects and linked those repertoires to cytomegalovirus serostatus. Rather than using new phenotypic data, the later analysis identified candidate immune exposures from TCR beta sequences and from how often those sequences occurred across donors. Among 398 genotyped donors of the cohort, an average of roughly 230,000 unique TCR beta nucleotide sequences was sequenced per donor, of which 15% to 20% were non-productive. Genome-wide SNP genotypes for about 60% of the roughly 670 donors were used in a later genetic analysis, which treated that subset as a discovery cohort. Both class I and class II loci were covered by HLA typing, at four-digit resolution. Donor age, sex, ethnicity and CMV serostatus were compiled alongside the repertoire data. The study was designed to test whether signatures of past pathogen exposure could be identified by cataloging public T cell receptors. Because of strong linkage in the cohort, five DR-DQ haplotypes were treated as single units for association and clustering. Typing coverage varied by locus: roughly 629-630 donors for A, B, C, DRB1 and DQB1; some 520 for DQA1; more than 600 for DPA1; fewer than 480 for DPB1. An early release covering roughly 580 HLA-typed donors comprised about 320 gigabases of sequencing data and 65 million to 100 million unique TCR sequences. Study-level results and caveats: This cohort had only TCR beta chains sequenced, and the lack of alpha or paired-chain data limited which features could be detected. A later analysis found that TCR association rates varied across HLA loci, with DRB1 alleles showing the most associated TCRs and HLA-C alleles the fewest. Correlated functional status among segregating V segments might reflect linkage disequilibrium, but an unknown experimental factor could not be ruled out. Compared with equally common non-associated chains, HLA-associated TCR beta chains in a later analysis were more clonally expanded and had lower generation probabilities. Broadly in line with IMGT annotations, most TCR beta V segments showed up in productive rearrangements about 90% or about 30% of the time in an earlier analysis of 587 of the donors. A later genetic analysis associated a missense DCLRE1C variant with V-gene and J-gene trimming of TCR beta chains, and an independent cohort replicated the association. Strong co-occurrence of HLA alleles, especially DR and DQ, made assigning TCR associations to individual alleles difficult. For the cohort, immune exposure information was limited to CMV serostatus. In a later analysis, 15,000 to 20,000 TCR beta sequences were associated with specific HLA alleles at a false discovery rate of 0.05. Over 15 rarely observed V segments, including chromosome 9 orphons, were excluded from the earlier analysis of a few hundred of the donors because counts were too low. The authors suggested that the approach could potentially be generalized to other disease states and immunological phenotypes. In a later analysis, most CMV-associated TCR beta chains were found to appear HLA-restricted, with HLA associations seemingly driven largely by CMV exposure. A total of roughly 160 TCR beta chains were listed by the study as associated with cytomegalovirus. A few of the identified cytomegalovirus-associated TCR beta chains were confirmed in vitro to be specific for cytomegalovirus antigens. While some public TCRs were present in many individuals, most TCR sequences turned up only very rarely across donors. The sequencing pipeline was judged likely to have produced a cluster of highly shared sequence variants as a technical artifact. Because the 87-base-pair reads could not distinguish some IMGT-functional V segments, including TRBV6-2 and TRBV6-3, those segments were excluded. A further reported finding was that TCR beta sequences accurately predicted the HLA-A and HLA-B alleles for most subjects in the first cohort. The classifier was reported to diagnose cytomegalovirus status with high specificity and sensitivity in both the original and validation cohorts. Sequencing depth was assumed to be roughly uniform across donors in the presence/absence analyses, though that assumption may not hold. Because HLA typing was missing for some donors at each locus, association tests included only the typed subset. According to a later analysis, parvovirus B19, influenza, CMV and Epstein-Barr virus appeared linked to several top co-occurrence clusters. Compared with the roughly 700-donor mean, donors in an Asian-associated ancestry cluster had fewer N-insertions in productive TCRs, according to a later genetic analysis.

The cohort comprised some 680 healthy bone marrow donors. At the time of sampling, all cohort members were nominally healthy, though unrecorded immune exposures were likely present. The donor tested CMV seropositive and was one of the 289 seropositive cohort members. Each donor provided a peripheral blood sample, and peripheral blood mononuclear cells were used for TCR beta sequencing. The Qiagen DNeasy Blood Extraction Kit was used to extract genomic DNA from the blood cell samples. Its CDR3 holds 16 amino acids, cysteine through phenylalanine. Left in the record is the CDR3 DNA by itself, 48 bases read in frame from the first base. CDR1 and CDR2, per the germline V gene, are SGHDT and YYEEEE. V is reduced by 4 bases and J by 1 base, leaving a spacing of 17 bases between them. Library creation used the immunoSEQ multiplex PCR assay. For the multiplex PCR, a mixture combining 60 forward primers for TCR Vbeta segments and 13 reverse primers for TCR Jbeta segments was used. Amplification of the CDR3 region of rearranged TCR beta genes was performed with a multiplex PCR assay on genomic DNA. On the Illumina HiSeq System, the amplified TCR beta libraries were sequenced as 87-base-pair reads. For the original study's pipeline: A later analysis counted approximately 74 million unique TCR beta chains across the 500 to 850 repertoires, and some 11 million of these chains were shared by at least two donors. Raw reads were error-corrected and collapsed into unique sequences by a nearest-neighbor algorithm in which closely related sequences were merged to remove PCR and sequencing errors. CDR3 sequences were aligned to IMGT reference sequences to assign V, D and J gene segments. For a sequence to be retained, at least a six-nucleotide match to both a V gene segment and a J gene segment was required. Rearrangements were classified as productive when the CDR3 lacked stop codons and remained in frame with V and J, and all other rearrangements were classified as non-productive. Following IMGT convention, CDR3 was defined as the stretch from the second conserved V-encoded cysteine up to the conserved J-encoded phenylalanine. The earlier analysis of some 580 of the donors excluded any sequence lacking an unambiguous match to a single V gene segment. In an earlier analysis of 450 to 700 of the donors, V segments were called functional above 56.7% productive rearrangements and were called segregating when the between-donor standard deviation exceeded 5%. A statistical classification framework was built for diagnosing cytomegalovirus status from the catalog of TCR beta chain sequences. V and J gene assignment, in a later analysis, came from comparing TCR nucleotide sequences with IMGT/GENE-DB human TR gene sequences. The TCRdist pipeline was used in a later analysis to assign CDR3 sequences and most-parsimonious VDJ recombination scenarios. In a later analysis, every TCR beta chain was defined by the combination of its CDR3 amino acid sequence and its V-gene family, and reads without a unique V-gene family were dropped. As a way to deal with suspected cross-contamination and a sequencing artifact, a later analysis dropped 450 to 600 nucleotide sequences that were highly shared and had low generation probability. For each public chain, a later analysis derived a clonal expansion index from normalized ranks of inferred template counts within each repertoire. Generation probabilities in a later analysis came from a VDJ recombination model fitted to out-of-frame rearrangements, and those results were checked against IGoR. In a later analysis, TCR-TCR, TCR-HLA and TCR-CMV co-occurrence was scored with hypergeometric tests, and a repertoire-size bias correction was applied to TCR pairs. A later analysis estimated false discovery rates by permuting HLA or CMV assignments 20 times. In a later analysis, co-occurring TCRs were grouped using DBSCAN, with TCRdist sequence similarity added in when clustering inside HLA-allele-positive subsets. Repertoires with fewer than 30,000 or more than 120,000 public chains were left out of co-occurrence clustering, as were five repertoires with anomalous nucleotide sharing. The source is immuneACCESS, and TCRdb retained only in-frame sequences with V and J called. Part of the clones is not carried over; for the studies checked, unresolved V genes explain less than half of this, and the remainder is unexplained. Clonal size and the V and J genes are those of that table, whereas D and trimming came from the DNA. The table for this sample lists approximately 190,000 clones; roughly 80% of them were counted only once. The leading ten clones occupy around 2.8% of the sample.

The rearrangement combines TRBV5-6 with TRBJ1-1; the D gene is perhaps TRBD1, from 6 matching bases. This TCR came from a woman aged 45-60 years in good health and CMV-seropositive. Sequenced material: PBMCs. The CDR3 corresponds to CASSRLDRTPNTEAFF. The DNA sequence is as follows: TGTGCCAGCAGCAGGCTTGACAGGACTCCGAACACTGAAGCTTTCTTT.